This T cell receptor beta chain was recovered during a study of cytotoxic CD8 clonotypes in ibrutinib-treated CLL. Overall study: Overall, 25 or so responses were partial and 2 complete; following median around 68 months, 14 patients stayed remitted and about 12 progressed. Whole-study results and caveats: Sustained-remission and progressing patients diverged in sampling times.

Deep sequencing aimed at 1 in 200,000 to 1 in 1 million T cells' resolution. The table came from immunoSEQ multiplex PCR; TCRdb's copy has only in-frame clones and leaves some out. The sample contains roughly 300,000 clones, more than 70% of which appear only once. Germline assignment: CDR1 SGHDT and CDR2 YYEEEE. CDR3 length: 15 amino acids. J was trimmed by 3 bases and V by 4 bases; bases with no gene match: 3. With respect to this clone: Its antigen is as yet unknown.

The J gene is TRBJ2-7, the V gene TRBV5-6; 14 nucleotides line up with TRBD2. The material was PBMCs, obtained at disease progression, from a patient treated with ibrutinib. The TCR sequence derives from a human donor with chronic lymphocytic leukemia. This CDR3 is CASSPGLAGVYEQYF. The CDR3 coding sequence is TGTGCCAGCAGCCCGGGACTAGCGGGGGTCTACGAGCAGTACTTC.